These 5 T cell receptor beta chains were sequenced from one sample in a study of T cells in Graves' hyperthyroidism and ophthalmopathy (dated by TCRdb to about 2019). Libraries came from multiplex PCR. Sequencing instrument: Illumina HiSeq 2000. TCR beta CDR3 regions were amplified from RNA transcripts. The first round of RT-PCR for the TCR CDR3 was performed with the HTBI primer set and the Qiagen OneStep RT-PCR kit. In TCRdb, the public reads were trimmed at Q25 with fastp and aligned with MiXCR, with productive beta chains retained. For every CDR3 protein sequence, its rows merge into one entry that carries the most common genes and DNA. The table for this sample lists about 640,000 distinct CDR3 sequences; more than 12% of them were counted only once. The ten largest clonotypes hold roughly an eighth of the sample. What was sequenced was blood. Source of these receptors: a woman between 45 and 65 years old with Graves' ophthalmopathy.

This clonotype was seen at least ten times. The chain has TRBV2 and TRBJ1-2, with D hard to call. The CDR3 is made up of 12 amino acids. Trimming left V 6 bases short and J 4 bases short, with 9 bases between. CDR1 is SNHLY and CDR2 is FYNNEI in the germline V gene. CDR3 amino acids: CASSESIYGYTF. The CDR3 DNA reads TGTGCCAGCAGCGAGAGCATCTATGGCTACACCTTC.

The sample holds a few counts of this clonotype. In nucleotides, the CDR3 is TGCGCCAGCAGCCAAGAAGAGATCGGGAACACTGAAGCTTTCTTT. Translated: CASSQEEIGNTEAFF. The chain links TRBV4-1 to TRBJ1-1; D uncertain. V was clipped by 0 bases and J by 1 base, with 9 bases between them. Germline V gene sequence: CDR1 MGHRA, CDR2 YSYEKL. The CDR3 is 15 residues long.

Ten or more counts support this clonotype. The chain recombines TRBV5-1 with TRBJ2-3; D call uncertain. V lost 0 bases and J 0 bases, leaving 11 bases between the germline ends. The CDR3 loop spans 16 amino acids. Germline CDR1 reads SGHRS; CDR2 reads YFSETQ. CDR3 in amino acids: CASSLVIGPSTDTQYF. CDR3 DNA: TGCGCCAGCAGCTTGGTTATCGGGCCAAGCACAGATACGCAGTATTTT.

This clonotype was observed many times. This chain connects TRBV6-2 or TRBV6-3 to TRBJ2-7; TRBD2 matches at 9 bases. J was trimmed by 1 base and V by 5 bases; bases with no gene match: 6. This CDR3 spans 15 amino acids. Germline V lookup: CDR1 MNHEY, CDR2 SVGEGT. The CDR3 spells CASSAMREGSYEQYF. The CDR3 DNA reads as TGTGCCAGCAGTGCTATGCGGGAGGGTTCCTACGAGCAGTACTTC.

This clonotype occurred many times. This chain connects TRBV7-2 to TRBJ1-2, with 7 positions matching TRBD1. Trimming cost V 6 bases and J 0 bases; bases outside gene matches: 13. This CDR3 spans 17 amino acids. Germline CDR1 reads SGHTA; CDR2 reads FQGNSA. The CDR3: CASRPSTGERTNYGYTF. CDR3 nucleotides: TGTGCCAGCAGACCTTCCACAGGGGAAAGGACTAACTATGGCTACACCTTC. Variable domain in full (rest from reference TRBV7-2 and TRBJ1-2): GAGVSQSPSNKVTEKGKDVELRCDPISGHTALYWYRQSLGQGLEFLIYFQGNSAPDKSGLPSDRFSAERTGGSVSTLTIQRTQQEDSAVYLCASRPSTGERTNYGYTFGSGTRLTVV.